The TCR beta chain described here comes from a study of OX40 agonist ivuxolimab in advanced cancers. The overall study: It was permissible to have had prior anti-PD-1, anti-PD-L1 or anti-CTLA-4 therapy, and about 40% had some. The study, taken as a whole, reports: Several nonresponders also turned out to have low normalized T-cell clonal expansion.

Trimming stripped 3 bases from V and 2 bases from J, with 12 bases between. CDR3 length: 15 residues. In germline, CDR1 is SGDLS, CDR2 YYNGEE. Sequenced by immunoSEQ multiplex PCR; TCRdb stores in-frame clones only, minus some. Among roughly 49,000 clones listed, 75% to 80% were seen once. To note about this clone: Its cognate antigen is unknown.

Sequencing was performed on CD4+ or CD8+ T cells sorted from blood, taken in a trial of the OX40 agonist ivuxolimab. This chain links TRBV9 with TRBJ1-3; no clear D. The receptor's source is an adult with an advanced solid tumor such as melanoma, head and neck, liver or kidney cancer. CDR3 protein: CASSELGYAGNTIYF. The CDR3 DNA sequence: TGTGCCAGCAGCGAGCTCGGATATGCTGGAAACACCATATATTTT.